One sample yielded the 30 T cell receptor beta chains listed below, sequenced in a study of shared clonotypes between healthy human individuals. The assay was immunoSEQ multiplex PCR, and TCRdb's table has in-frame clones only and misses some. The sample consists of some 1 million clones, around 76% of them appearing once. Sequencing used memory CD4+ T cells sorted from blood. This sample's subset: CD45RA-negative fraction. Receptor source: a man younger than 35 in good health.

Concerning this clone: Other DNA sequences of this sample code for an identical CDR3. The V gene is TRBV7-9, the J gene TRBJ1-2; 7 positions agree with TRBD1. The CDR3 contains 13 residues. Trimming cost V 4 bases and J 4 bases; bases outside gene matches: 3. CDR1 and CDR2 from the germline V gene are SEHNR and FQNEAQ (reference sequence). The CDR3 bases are TGTGCCAGCAGCTCCGGGACAGCCTATGGCTACACCTTC. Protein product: CASSSGTAYGYTF.

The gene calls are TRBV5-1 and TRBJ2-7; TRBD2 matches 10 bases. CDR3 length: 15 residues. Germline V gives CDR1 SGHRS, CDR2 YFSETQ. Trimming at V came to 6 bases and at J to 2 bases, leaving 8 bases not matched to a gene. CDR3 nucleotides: TGCGCCAGCATCTCGGAGCGGGAGGGACCCTACGAGCAGTACTTC. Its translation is CASISEREGPYEQYF.

The DNA of the CDR3 is TGTGCCAGCAGCCCGGACTACAGGGGTAACTATGGCTACACCTTC. It yields the protein CASSPDYRGNYGYTF. The J gene is TRBJ1-2, the V gene TRBV5-6; 7 bases are shared with TRBD1. In germline, CDR1 is SGHDT, CDR2 YYEEEE. After removal of 4 bases from V and 1 base from J, the junction contained 7 bases not matched to a gene. The CDR3 is made up of 15 amino acids.

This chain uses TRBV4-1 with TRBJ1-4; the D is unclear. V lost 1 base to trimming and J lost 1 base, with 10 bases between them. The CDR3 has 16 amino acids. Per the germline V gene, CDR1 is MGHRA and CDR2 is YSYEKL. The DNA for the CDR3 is TGCGCCAGCAGCCAAGTTGGTGGTCAAACTAATGAAAAACTGTTTTTT. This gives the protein CASSQVGGQTNEKLFF.

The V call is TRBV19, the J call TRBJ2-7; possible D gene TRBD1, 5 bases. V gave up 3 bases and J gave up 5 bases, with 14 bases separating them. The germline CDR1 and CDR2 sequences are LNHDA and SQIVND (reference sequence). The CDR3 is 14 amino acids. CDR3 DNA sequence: TGTGCCAGTAGTATTCTCAACAGGTGGGACGAGCAGTACTTC. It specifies CASSILNRWDEQYF. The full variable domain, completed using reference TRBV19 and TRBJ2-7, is DGGITQSPKYLFRKEGQNVTLSCEQNLNHDAMYWYRQDPGQGLRLIYYSQIVNDFQKGDIAEGYSVSREKKESFPLTVTSAQKNPTAFYLCASSILNRWDEQYFGPGTRLTVT.

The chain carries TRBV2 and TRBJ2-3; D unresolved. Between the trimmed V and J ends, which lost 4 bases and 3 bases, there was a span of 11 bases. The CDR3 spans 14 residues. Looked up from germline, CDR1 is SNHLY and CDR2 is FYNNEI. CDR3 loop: CASSGPGPTDTQYF. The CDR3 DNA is TGTGCCAGCAGTGGTCCGGGCCCGACAGATACGCAGTATTTT.

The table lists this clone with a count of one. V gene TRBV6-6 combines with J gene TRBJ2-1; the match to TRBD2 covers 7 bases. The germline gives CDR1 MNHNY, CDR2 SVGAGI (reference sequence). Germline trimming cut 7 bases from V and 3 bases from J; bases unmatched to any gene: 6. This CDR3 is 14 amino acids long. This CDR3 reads CASKSGIDYNEQFF. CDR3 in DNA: TGTGCCAGCAAGAGCGGGATTGACTACAATGAGCAGTTCTTC.

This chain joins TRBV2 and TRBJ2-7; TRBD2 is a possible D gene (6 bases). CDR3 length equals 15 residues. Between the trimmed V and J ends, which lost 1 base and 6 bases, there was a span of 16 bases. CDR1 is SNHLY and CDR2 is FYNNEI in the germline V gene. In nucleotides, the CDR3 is TGTGCCAGCAGTGAAGGAATTATGGAGGGCCGCGAGCAGTACTTC. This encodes CASSEGIMEGREQYF.

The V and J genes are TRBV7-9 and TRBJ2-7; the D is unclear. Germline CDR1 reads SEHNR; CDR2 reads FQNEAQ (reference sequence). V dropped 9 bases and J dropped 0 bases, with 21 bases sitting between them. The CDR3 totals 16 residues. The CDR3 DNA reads TGTGCCAGTGCCTTAATGGGTCTCAGGACCTCCTACGAGCAGTACTTC. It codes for CASALMGLRTSYEQYF.

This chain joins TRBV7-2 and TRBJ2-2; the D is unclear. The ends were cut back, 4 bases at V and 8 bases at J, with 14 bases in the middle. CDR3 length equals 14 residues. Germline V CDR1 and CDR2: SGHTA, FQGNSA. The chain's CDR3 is CASSYRQVAGELFF. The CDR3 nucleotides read TGTGCCAGCAGCTACCGGCAGGTAGCTGGGGAGCTGTTTTTT.

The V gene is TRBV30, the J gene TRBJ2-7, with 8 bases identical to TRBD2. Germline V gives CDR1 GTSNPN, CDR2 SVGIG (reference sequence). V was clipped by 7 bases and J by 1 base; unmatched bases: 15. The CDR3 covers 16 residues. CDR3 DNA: TGTGCCTTTTCTACGGATGGGACTAGTTCATCCTACGAGCAGTACTTC. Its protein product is CAFSTDGTSSSYEQYF.

CDR3 nucleotide sequence: TGCGCCAGCAGCTTTTCGGTAACCGGGGAGCTGTTTTTT. Translated, it gives CASSFSVTGELFF. The V call is TRBV5-1, the J call TRBJ2-2; D call uncertain. Germline CDR1 is SGHRS and CDR2 is YFSETQ. V shed 2 bases and J shed 5 bases, with 7 bases lying between them. The CDR3 contains 13 residues.

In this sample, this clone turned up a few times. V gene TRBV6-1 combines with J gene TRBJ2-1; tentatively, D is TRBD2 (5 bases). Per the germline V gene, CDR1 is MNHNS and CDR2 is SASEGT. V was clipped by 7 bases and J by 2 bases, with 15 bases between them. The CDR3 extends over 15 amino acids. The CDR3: CASIHRGDPYNEQFF. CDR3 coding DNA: TGTGCCAGCATCCATCGGGGAGACCCCTACAATGAGCAGTTCTTC.

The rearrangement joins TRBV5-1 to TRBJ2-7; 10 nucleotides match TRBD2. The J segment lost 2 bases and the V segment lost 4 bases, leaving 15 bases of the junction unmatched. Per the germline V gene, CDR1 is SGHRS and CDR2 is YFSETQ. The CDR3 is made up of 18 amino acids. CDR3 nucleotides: TGCGCCAGCAGCCCACTCCCCCCAGAAGGACTAGCGGCCTACGAGCAGTACTTC. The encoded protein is CASSPLPPEGLAAYEQYF.

The CDR3 protein is CASSLNDRGLYGYTF. The CDR3 DNA reads as TGTGCCAGCAGCCTGAACGACAGGGGGCTTTATGGCTACACCTTC. This sequence joins TRBV4-2 and TRBJ1-2; TRBD1 matches 10 bases. The CDR3 loop spans 15 amino acids. The junction had 7 bases not matched to a gene; V was cut back by 4 bases and J by 5 bases. Germline loops: CDR1 LGHNA, CDR2 YNFKEQ.

CDR3 sequence (DNA): TGTGCCAGCAGCCTAGACAGGGGGCGGCAGCCCCAGCATTTT. Its protein product is CASSLDRGRQPQHF. This chain joins TRBV5-8 and TRBJ1-5, with TRBD1 matching 10 bases. The CDR3 extends over 14 amino acids. Germline trimming cut 4 bases from V and 7 bases from J; bases unmatched to any gene: 5. Per the germline V gene, CDR1 is SGHTS and CDR2 is YDEGEE.

In DNA form, the CDR3 reads TGTGCCAGCAGCTTGAGGCAGAACACAGATACGCAGTATTTT. As protein: CASSLRQNTDTQYF. J is TRBJ2-3 and V is TRBV5-8; D is unclear. Deletions cut 1 base from V and 2 bases from J, with 8 bases between. Germline V lookup: CDR1 SGHTS, CDR2 YDEGEE. CDR3 length: 14 residues.

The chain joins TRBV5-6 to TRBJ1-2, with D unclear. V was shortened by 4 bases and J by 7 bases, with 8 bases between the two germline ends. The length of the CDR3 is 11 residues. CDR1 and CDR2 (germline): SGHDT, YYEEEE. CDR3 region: CASSVKGGYTF. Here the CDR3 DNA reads TGTGCCAGCAGCGTCAAGGGTGGCTACACCTTC.

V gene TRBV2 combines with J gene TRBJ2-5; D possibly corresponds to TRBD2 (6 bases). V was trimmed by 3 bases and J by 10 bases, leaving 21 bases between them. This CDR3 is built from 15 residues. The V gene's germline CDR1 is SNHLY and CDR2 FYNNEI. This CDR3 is CASSEGGTARGDQYF. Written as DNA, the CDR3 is TGTGCCAGCAGTGAGGGCGGGACGGCTCGGGGTGACCAGTACTTC.

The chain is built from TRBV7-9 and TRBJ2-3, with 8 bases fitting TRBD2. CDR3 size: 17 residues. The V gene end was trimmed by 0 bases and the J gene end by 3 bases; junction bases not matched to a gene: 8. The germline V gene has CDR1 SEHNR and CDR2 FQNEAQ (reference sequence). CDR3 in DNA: TGTGCCAGCAGCTTAGCGTCGGGACTAGGAGTAACAGATACGCAGTATTTT. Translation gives CASSLASGLGVTDTQYF.

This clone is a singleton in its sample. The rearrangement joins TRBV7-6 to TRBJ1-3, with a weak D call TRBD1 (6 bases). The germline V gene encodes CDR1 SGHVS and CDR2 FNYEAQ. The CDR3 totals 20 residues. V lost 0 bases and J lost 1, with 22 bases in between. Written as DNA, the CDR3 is TGTGCCAGCAGCTTAGCGGCGGGGGGACATCCCGGGAGGTCTGGAAACACCATATATTTT. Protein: CASSLAAGGHPGRSGNTIYF.

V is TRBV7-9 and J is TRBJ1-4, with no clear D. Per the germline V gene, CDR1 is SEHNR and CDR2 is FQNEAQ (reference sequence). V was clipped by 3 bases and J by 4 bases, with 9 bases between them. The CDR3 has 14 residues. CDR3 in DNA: TGTGCCAGCAGCTTCTCAGGTTTTAATGAAAAACTGTTTTTT. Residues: CASSFSGFNEKLFF.

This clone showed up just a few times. CDR3 region: CASSWCETNTGELFF. The DNA for the CDR3 is TGCGCCAGCAGTTGGTGCGAGACGAACACCGGGGAGCTGTTTTTT. This sequence joins TRBV23-1 and TRBJ2-2; D unresolved. Being an ORF, TRBV23-1 has a function that is uncertain. V lost 5 bases, J lost 0 bases, and 10 bases lay in between. The CDR3 runs 15 residues.

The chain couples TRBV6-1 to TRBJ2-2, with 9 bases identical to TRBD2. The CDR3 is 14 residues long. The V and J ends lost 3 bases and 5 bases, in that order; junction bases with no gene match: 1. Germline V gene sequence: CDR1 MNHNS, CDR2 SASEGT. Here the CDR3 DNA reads TGTGCCAGCAGTGAGCTAGCGGGGACCGGGGAGCTGTTTTTT. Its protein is CASSELAGTGELFF.

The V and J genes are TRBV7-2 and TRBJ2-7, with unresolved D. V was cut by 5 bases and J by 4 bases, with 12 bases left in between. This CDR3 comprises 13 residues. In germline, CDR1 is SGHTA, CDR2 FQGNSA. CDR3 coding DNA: TGTGCCAGCAGCCCCCGTACTACATACGAGCAGTACTTC. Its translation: CASSPRTTYEQYF.

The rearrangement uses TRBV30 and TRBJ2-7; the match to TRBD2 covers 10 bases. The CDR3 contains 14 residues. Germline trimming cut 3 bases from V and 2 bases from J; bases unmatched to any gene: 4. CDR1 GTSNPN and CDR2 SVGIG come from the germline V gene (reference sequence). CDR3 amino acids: CAWRASGGPYEQYF. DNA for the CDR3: TGTGCCTGGAGAGCTAGCGGGGGCCCCTACGAGCAGTACTTC. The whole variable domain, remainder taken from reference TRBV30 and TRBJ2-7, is SQTIHQWPATLVQPVGSPLSLECTVEGTSNPNLYWYRQAAGRGLQLLFYSVGIGQISSEVPQNLSASRPQDRQFILSSKKLLLSDSGFYLCAWRASGGPYEQYFGPGTRLTVT.

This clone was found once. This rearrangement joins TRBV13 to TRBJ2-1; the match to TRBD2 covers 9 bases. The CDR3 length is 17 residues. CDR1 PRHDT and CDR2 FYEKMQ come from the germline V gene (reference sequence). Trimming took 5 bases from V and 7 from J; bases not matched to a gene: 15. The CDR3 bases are TGTGCCAGCAGCCTCCAACGCGGACTAGCGAGGACGAATGAGCAGTTCTTC. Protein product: CASSLQRGLARTNEQFF.

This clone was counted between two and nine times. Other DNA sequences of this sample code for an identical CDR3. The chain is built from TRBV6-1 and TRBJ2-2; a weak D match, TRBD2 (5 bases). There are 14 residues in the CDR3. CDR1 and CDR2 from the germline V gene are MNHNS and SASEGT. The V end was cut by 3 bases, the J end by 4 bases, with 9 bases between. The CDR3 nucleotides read TGTGCCAGCAGTGATAGGCTAGCCACCGGGGAGCTGTTTTTT. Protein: CASSDRLATGELFF.

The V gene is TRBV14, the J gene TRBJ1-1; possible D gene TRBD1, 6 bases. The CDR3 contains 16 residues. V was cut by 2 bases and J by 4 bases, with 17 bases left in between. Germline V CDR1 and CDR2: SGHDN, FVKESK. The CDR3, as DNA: TGTGCCAGCAGCCAAAGGTCGGGGGCCGGGACCACTGAAGCTTTCTTT. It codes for CASSQRSGAGTTEAFF.

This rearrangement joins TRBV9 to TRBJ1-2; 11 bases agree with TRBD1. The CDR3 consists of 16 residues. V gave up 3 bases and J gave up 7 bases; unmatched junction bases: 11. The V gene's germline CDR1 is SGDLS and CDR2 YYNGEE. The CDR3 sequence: CASSAALPGQGGGYTF. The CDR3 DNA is TGTGCCAGCAGCGCTGCCCTCCCGGGACAGGGGGGTGGCTACACCTTC.